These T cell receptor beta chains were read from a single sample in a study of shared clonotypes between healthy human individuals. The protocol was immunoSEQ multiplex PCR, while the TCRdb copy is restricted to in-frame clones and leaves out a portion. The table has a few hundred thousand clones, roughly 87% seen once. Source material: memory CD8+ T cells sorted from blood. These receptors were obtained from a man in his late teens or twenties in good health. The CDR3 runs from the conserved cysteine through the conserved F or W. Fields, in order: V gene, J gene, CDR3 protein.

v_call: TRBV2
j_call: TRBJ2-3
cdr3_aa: CASSGNLAADTDTQYF

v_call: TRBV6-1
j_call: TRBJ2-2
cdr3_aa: CASSVPAQGAGGTGELFF

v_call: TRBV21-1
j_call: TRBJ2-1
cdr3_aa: CASSNGDGTTDNEQFF

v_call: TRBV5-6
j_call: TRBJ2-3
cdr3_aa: CASSFTSGGVTDTQYF

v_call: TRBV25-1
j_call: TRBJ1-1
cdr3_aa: CASKGGEAFF

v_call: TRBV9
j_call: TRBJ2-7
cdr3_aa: CASSVAPDSYEQYF

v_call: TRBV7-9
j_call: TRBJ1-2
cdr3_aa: CASSSGTGDGYTF

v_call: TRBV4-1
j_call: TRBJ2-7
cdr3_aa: CASSQDSGYEQYF

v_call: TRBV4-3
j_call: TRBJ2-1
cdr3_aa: CASSQDFGRSFYNEQFF

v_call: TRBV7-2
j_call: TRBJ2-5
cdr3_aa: CASSLAGRSFQETQYF

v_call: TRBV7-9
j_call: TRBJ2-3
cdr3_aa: CASSHGLAGGSDTQYF

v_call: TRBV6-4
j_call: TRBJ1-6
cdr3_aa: CASSDTHRDQNSPLHF

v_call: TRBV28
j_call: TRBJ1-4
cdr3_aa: CASSFDREKLFF

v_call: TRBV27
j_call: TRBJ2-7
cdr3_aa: CASSPRLASLDEQYF

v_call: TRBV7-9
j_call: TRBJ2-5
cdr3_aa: CASSGLGREQETQYF

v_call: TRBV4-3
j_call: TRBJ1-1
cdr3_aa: CASSPWTGLNTEAFF

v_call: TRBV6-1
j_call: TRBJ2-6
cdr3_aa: CASSEIPGGANVLTF